This T cell receptor beta chain was identified during a study of ipilimumab plus nivolumab after autologous stem cell transplantation. Across the study: Typical patient got 5 or 6 ipilimumab doses and about eight nivolumab doses (median). Both relapsed and primary refractory DLBCL were included.

The CDR3 covers 16 residues. The V and J ends lost 5 bases and 2 bases, in that order; junction bases with no gene match: 4. CDR1 SGHTA and CDR2 FQGNSA come from the germline V gene. This clone was detected only a few times. Ipilimumab, 1 mg/kg, started 14 to 28 days after autologous transplant. Dosing: nivolumab 3 mg/kg IV, weeks 1, 4, 7, 10, then every two weeks to week 26. The data were produced by immunoSEQ multiplex PCR, yet TCRdb's version contains in-frame clones alone and is incomplete. The table lists approximately 15,000 clones, 70% to 80% of them singletons. Source: PBMCs, taken in a trial of ipilimumab plus nivolumab as post-transplant consolidation. The chain recombines TRBV7-2 with TRBJ2-3; 13 nucleotides line up with TRBD2. The sequence came from a male donor with diffuse large B-cell lymphoma. CDR3 sequence (DNA): TGTGCCAGCAGCCCAGGACTAGCGGGGGCCACAGATACGCAGTATTTT. Its translation is CASSPGLAGATDTQYF.